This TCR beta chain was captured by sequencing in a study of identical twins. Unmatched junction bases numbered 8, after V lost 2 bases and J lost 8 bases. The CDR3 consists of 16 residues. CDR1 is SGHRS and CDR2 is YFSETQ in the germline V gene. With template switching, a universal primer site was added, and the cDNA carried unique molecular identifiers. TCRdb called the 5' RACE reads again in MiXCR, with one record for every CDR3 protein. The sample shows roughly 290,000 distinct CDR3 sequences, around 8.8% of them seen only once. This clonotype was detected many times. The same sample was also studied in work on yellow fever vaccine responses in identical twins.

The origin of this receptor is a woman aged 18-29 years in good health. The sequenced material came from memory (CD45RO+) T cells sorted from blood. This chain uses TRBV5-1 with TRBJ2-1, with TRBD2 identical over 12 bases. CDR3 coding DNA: TGCGCCAGCAGCTTTGGGCTAGCGGGAGGGGCCGATGAGCAGTTCTTC. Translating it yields CASSFGLAGGADEQFF.